These 20 T cell receptor beta chains came from one sample sequenced in a study of T cell responses to AZD1222 COVID-19 vaccine. This table comes from immunoSEQ multiplex PCR, and its TCRdb copy is limited to in-frame clones, with some not included. The sample carries 130,000 or so clones, around nine tenths recorded once. This specimen consisted of peripheral blood, obtained on day 0 of AZD1222 vaccination. All receptors come from an adult in good health.

The chain links TRBV7-2 to TRBJ2-5; TRBD2 matches at 13 bases. This CDR3 region has 17 residues. V was pared by 4 bases and J by 2 bases, with 7 bases of the junction left unmatched. Germline lookup yields CDR1 SGHTA and CDR2 FQGNSA. This chain's CDR3 is CASSSLTSGGSQETQYF. The CDR3 coding sequence is TGTGCCAGCAGCTCCCTGACTAGCGGGGGGTCACAAGAGACCCAGTACTTC.

V usage is TRBV10-2 and J usage is TRBJ2-7; 8 positions agree with TRBD2. Germline V gene lookup returns CDR1 WSHSY and CDR2 SAAADI. This CDR3 has 15 amino acids. The V and J ends lost 7 bases and 4 bases, in that order; junction bases with no gene match: 12. The CDR3 DNA reads as TGCGCCAGCATTATCGGGGAGAGCGGGAGTTACGAGCAGTACTTC. As protein: CASIIGESGSYEQYF.

The chain joins TRBV9 to TRBJ2-3; tentatively, D is TRBD1 or TRBD2 (5 bases each). The ends were cut back, 0 bases at V and 5 bases at J, with 16 bases in the middle. The CDR3 loop spans 16 amino acids. CDR1 is SGDLS, CDR2 YYNGEE, per germline. CDR3 protein: CASSVGTRDAQDTQYF. The CDR3 region has the DNA TGTGCCAGCAGCGTAGGGACCCGGGACGCCCAAGATACGCAGTATTTT.

The chain recombines TRBV3-1 (or the pseudogene TRBV3-2) with TRBJ2-1; 7 positions match TRBD1. Germline loops: CDR1 LGHDT, CDR2 YNNKEL (reference sequence). The CDR3 spans 16 residues. V dropped 0 bases and J dropped 7; count of bases not matched to a gene: 9. As DNA, the CDR3 is TGTGCCAGCAGCCAAGATCCGGGACAGCAAGAGAATGAGCAGTTCTTC. It is translated as CASSQDPGQQENEQFF.

This chain links TRBV6-5 with TRBJ2-1; TRBD1 agrees at 10 bases. Germline V lookup: CDR1 MNHEY, CDR2 SVGAGI. The CDR3 has 15 residues. Trimming at V came to 6 bases and at J to 7 bases, leaving 9 bases not matched to a gene. The chain's CDR3 is CASRATGTGENEQFF. CDR3 DNA: TGTGCCAGCAGGGCTACCGGGACAGGGGAGAATGAGCAGTTCTTC.

This clone was counted a few times. The chain couples TRBV21-1 to TRBJ2-3. TRBV21-1 is a pseudogene. The CDR3 has 14 amino acids. The CDR3 DNA follows: TGTGCCAGCAGCCCCCAAGGGAGCACAGATACGCAGTATTTT. Protein sequence: CASSPQGSTDTQYF.

This chain joins TRBV20-1 and TRBJ2-3; TRBD2 aligns across 8 bases. The germline V gene encodes CDR1 DFQATT and CDR2 SNEGSKA (reference sequence). The CDR3 covers 11 residues. The V segment lost 4 bases and the J segment 13 bases; nucleotides outside the gene matches: 7. This chain's CDR3 is CSATGLVVEYF. The DNA of the CDR3 is TGCAGTGCTACGGGACTAGTGGTTGAGTATTTT.

The V and J genes are TRBV5-1 and TRBJ2-1, with 8 bases that match TRBD2. V lost 0 bases and J lost 6; bases outside the gene matches: 11. The CDR3 runs 17 residues. Per germline, CDR1 SGHRS and CDR2 YFSETQ. The CDR3 sequence is CASSLAAGASSGNEQFF. CDR3 in DNA: TGCGCCAGCAGCTTGGCAGCGGGAGCAAGTTCGGGCAATGAGCAGTTCTTC.

This clone was seen a single time. The V gene is TRBV14, the J gene TRBJ1-1; the D is unclear. Trimming left V 3 bases short and J 0 bases short, with 14 bases between. Germline V gives CDR1 SGHDN, CDR2 FVKESK. The CDR3 is made up of 16 amino acids. CDR3: CASSHRTQFMNTEAFF. The CDR3 coding sequence is TGTGCCAGCAGCCACCGCACGCAATTCATGAACACTGAAGCTTTCTTT.

The chain has TRBV18 and TRBJ2-3; no reliable D call. Per germline, CDR1 KGHSH and CDR2 LQKENI. This CDR3 has 14 amino acids. The ends were cut back, 0 bases at V and 5 bases at J, with 9 bases in the middle. The CDR3 is CASSPPLGLDTQYF. CDR3 in DNA: TGTGCCAGCTCACCACCGTTGGGGTTAGATACGCAGTATTTT.

The chain employs TRBV7-5 and TRBJ1-1; TRBD1 is the table's D call and was not checked against the DNA. TRBV7-5 is deemed a pseudogene. This CDR3 is 14 amino acids long. CDR3 coding DNA: TGTGTCAGAAGCTCGACAGGGATAATGACTGAAGCTTTCTTT. Its protein product is CVRSSTGIMTEAFF.

A note on this clone: Other DNA sequences within the sample encode an identical CDR3. J is TRBJ2-7 and V is TRBV9; D is uncertain. Germline assignment: CDR1 SGDLS and CDR2 YYNGEE. The length of the CDR3 is 13 residues. The V end lost 3 bases, the J end lost 3 bases, and 10 bases lay between the germline ends. CDR3 amino acids: CASSGLRGYEQYF. DNA for the CDR3: TGTGCCAGCAGCGGACTCAGAGGCTACGAGCAGTACTTC.

The rearrangement links TRBV7-9 to TRBJ2-7; maybe TRBD2 (6 bases). The CDR3 loop spans 12 amino acids. Trimming removed 7 bases from V and 6 bases from J, with 13 bases in between. Per the germline V gene, CDR1 is SEHNR and CDR2 is FQNEAQ (reference sequence). DNA for the CDR3: TGTGCCAGCAACCGGTTGGGGGGCGAGCAGTACTTC. This codes for CASNRLGGEQYF.

The V call is TRBV11-3, the J call TRBJ1-2; 7 bases line up with TRBD1. Germline V gene sequence: CDR1 SGHNT, CDR2 YENEEA. CDR3 length: 15 amino acids. V shed 4 bases and J 4 bases; nucleotides not matched to a gene: 9. The CDR3 coding sequence is TGTGCCAGCAGCTCAGGGGGAGGGGGCGGCTATGGCTACACCTTC. Translating gives CASSSGGGGGYGYTF.

V and J are TRBV5-1 and TRBJ1-2, with D maybe TRBD1 (5 bases). From germline, CDR1 is SGHRS and CDR2 YFSETQ. This CDR3 has 15 residues. Deletions cut 0 bases from V and 8 bases from J, with 17 bases between. The CDR3 region is CASSLGDGRIRGYTF. CDR3 DNA: TGCGCCAGCAGCTTGGGGGACGGCCGGATAAGGGGCTACACCTTC.

Comments on this clone: Sequence at one end of the junction differs from germline and may be a read error. The CDR3 here is CSVEDIWGEVNF. The CDR3 nucleotides are TGCAGCGTTGAAGATATATGGGGAGAGGTAAACTTC. V usage is TRBV29-1 and J usage is TRBJ2-7, with TRBD2 as a possible D gene (5 bases). Germline CDR1 is SQVTM and CDR2 is ANQGSEA. CDR3 length: 12 amino acids.

This clone was seen just once. The chain links TRBV6-5 to TRBJ1-1; 9 nucleotides line up with TRBD1. Germline CDR1 and CDR2: MNHEY and SVGAGI. Germline trimming cut 6 bases from V and 0 bases from J; bases unmatched to any gene: 2. The CDR3 extends over 14 amino acids. The CDR3 DNA is TGTGCCAGCAGGAGGACAGGGGTGAACACTGAAGCTTTCTTT. Residues: CASRRTGVNTEAFF.

There are a few counts of this clone. CDR3 nucleotide sequence: TGTGCCAGCAGTGAAGCGCACGGGGGGAGTTCTGGAAACACCATATATTTT. It encodes CASSEAHGGSSGNTIYF. The genes are TRBV6-1 and TRBJ1-3; D is possibly TRBD1 (5 bases). Trimming removed 0 bases from V and 1 base from J, with 13 bases in between. Germline V gene lookup returns CDR1 MNHNS and CDR2 SASEGT. The CDR3 extends over 17 amino acids.

The chain carries TRBV2 and TRBJ1-5; no reliable D call. CDR3 length equals 16 residues. Trimming left V 2 bases short and J 0 bases short, with 11 bases between. Germline CDR1 is SNHLY and CDR2 is FYNNEI. DNA of the CDR3: TGTGCCAGCAGTGAACGGTGGTTTATTAGCAATCAGCCCCAGCATTTT. Translation gives CASSERWFISNQPQHF.

The J gene is TRBJ2-2, the V gene TRBV2, with TRBD1 matching 8 bases. There are 13 residues in the CDR3. V shed 11 bases and J 2 bases; nucleotides not matched to a gene: 4. The germline CDR1 and CDR2 sequences are SNHLY and FYNNEI. CDR3 protein: CARGQDNTGELFF. The CDR3 nucleotides read TGTGCCCGGGGACAGGATAACACCGGGGAGCTGTTTTTT.